The next 5 T cell receptor beta chains were all read from a single sample in a study of CD8 T cells in Susac syndrome. Random hexamers served to reverse transcribe about 0.5 to 1 ug RNA. TCRdb used MiXCR to reprocess the immunoSEQ multiplex PCR reads, holding one entry per CDR3 protein. The table lists around 280,000 distinct CDR3 sequences, approximately 90% of them singletons. Sequencing used CD4+ T cells from PBMCs. These receptors were obtained from a human donor with multiple sclerosis.

The rearrangement links TRBV5-1 to TRBJ2-5; no definite D call. CDR3 length: 13 residues. V lost 5 bases and J lost 5, with 13 bases in between. Germline V gives CDR1 SGHRS, CDR2 YFSETQ. The CDR3 region has the DNA TGCGCCAGCAGGTCTCCTTTGGGGGAGACCCAGTACTTC. Translation: CASRSPLGETQYF.

The chain carries TRBV5-1 and TRBJ2-7; D is tentatively TRBD1 or TRBD2 (5 bases each). CDR1 and CDR2 from the germline V gene are SGHRS and YFSETQ. V lost 0 bases, J lost 3 bases, and 13 bases lay in between. The CDR3 spans 15 residues. The CDR3 sequence: CASSLERGVGYEQYF. The CDR3 nucleotides are TGCGCCAGCAGCTTGGAGAGGGGCGTGGGCTACGAGCAGTACTTC.

The chain has TRBV6-6 and TRBJ1-5, with 7 bases aligning to TRBD1. The CDR3 runs 15 residues. The V and J ends lost 2 bases and 4 bases, in that order; junction bases with no gene match: 5. Germline V gene lookup returns CDR1 MNHNY and CDR2 SVGAGI (reference sequence). The CDR3 here is CASSYPGGGNQPQHF. The CDR3 DNA reads as TGTGCCAGCAGTTACCCAGGGGGGGGAAATCAGCCCCAGCATTTT.

Only one count was recorded for this clonotype. CDR3 amino acids: CASSLSGGPIGEQFF. The CDR3 DNA reads TGTGCCAGCAGCTTATCAGGGGGGCCTATCGGAGAGCAGTTCTTC. The V gene is TRBV7-3, the J gene TRBJ2-1; perhaps TRBD1 as D (7 bases). This CDR3 contains 15 residues. V lost 2 bases and J lost 10, with 18 bases in between. Germline V gene data show CDR1 as SGHTA and CDR2 as FQGTGA.

This sequence joins TRBV5-5 and TRBJ2-3; TRBD1 is a possible D gene (5 bases). This CDR3 is built from 14 residues. The germline gives CDR1 SGHKS, CDR2 YYEKEE (reference sequence). V was clipped by 3 bases and J by 3 bases, with 11 bases between them. CDR3 sequence (DNA): TGTGCCAGCAGCTCCCTGGCAGGGACAGATACGCAGTATTTT. Protein: CASSSLAGTDTQYF.